The clone carrying this T cell receptor beta chain was observed a few times. The sample originates from a study of Graves' ophthalmopathy and Graves' hyperthyroidism. RNA transcripts served as template for amplifying TCR beta CDR3 sequences. First-round RT-PCR with HTBI primers preceded a second-round multiplex PCR. TCRdb reprocessed the multiplex PCR reads via MiXCR and lists one record per CDR3 protein. The sample holds 300,000 to 350,000 distinct CDR3 sequences, about a sixth seen once. The sequenced sample was peripheral blood. This TCR was recovered from an adult man with Graves' ophthalmopathy.

CDR3 bases: TGTGCCAGCTCCGGGACTAGCGGGGGAGACACCGGGGAGCTGTTTTTT. This codes for CASSGTSGGDTGELFF. The chain uses TRBV6-1 and TRBJ2-2; 14 nucleotides agree with TRBD2. CDR1 and CDR2 (germline): MNHNS, SASEGT. The ends lost 8 bases at V and 3 bases at J; junction bases unmatched: 5. The length of the CDR3 is 16 residues.